The clone carrying this TCR beta chain has more than one count but fewer than ten. The data were taken from a study of T cells in Graves' hyperthyroidism and ophthalmopathy. CDR3 length: 13 amino acids. The germline gives CDR1 SGHTA, CDR2 FQGNSA. V was cut by 4 bases and J by 7 bases, with 14 bases left in between. Patients aged 18 to 65 had newly diagnosed hyperthyroidism that had lasted under 2 months. Researchers amplified the TCR beta CDR3 regions from RNA transcripts. With the HTBI primer set, the TCR CDR3 went through a first round of RT-PCR. One entry per CDR3 protein results from TCRdb running MiXCR on the multiplex PCR reads. The repertoire has about 740,000 distinct CDR3 sequences, 12% to 15% of them found once; the top ten carry roughly 10%.

The source of this sequence is a woman between 18 and 29 years old with Graves' hyperthyroidism. Sequencing was carried out using blood. This rearrangement joins TRBV7-2 to TRBJ2-7; weak D call: TRBD2 (5 bases). The CDR3 region is CASSYDRAGEQYF. The CDR3 region has the DNA TGTGCCAGCAGCTATGATCGCGCGGGTGAGCAGTACTTC. Complete variable domain (other parts from reference TRBV7-2 and TRBJ2-7): GAGVSQSPSNKVTEKGKDVELRCDPISGHTALYWYRQSLGQGLEFLIYFQGNSAPDKSGLPSDRFSAERTGGSVSTLTIQRTQQEDSAVYLCASSYDRAGEQYFGPGTRLTVT.